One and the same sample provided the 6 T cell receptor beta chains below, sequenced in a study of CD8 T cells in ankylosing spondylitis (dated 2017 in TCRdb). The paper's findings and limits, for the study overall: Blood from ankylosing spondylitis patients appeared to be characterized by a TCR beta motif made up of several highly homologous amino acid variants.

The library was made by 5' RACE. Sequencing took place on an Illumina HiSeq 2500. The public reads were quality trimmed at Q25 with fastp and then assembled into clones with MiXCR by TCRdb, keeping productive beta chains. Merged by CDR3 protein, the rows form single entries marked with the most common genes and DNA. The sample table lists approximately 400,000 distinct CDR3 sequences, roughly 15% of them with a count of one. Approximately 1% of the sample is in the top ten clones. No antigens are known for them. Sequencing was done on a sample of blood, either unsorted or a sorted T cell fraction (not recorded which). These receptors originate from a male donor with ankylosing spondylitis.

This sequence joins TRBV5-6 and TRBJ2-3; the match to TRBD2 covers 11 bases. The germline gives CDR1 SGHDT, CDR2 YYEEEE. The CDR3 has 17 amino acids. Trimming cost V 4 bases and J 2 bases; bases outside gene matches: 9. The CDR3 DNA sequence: TGTGCCAGCAGCCGAGCCCAGACTAGCGGGGACACAGATACGCAGTATTTT. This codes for CASSRAQTSGDTDTQYF.

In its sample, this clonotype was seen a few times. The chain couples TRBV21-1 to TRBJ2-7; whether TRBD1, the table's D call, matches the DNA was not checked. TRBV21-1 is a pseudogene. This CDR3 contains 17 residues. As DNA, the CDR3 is TGTGCCAGCAGCAAATGCACTCCGGGGGGGAGCTCCTACGAGCAGTACTTC. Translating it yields CASSKCTPGGSSYEQYF.

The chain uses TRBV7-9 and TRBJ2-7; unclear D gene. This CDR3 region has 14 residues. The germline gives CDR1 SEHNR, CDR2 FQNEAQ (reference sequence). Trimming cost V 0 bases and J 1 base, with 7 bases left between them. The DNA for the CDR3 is TGTGCCAGCAGCTTAGCGGATGCTTCCTACGAGCAGTACTTC. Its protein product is CASSLADASYEQYF.

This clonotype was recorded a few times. CDR3 region: CASSLAGRVADTQYF. Here the CDR3 DNA reads TGTGCCAGCAGCTTAGCCGGGAGGGTCGCAGATACGCAGTATTTT. This rearrangement joins TRBV13 to TRBJ2-3; 8 bases agree with TRBD2. Germline CDR1 reads PRHDT; CDR2 reads FYEKMQ (reference sequence). V gave up 1 base and J gave up 4 bases; unmatched junction bases: 4. The CDR3 is 15 residues long.

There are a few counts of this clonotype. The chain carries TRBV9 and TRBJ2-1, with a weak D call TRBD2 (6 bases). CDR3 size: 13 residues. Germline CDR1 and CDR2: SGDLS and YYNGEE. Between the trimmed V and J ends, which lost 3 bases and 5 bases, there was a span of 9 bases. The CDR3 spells CASSGRADNEQFF. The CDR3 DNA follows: TGTGCCAGCAGCGGGAGGGCCGACAATGAGCAGTTCTTC.

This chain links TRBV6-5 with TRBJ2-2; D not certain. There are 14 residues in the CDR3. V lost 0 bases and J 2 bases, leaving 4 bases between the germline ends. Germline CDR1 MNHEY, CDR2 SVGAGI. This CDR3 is CASSYSHNTGELFF. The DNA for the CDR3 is TGTGCCAGCAGTTACTCTCATAACACCGGGGAGCTGTTTTTT.